Below are 8 T cell receptor beta chains sequenced from a single sample in a study of blood T cell repertoires in COVID-19. The data were produced by immunoSEQ multiplex PCR, yet TCRdb's version contains in-frame clones alone and is incomplete. Altogether 150,000 or so clones are present, about four fifths being singletons, with the ten largest covering roughly 18%. Sequencing input: PBMCs or T cells enriched from blood (not recorded which). The receptors here all came from a man aged 55 to 70 who had recovered from COVID-19.

The gene calls are TRBV6-5 and TRBJ1-5; no clear D. CDR1 is MNHEY, CDR2 SVGAGI, per germline. V was trimmed by 4 bases and J by 7 bases, leaving 11 bases between them. CDR3 length equals 13 residues. CDR3 DNA sequence: TGTGCCAGCAGTTCCCTTAACAGACAGCCCCAGCATTTT. Its translation: CASSSLNRQPQHF.

The chain recombines TRBV5-1 with TRBJ1-1, with a weak D call TRBD1 (6 bases). Germline lookup yields CDR1 SGHRS and CDR2 YFSETQ. This CDR3 has 15 residues. Trimming cost V 2 bases and J 2 bases, with 13 bases left between them. CDR3 nucleotides: TGCGCCAGCAGCTTAGGGACAACCCAAAACACTGAAGCTTTCTTT. Its translation is CASSLGTTQNTEAFF.

The chain recombines TRBV10-3 with TRBJ2-2, with no clear D. Germline V lookup: CDR1 ENHRY, CDR2 SYGVKD. Trimming shortened V by 8 bases and J by 2 bases, and 6 bases separated the two germline ends. The CDR3 contains 12 residues. CDR3 sequence reads: CAIGVNTGELFF. DNA of the CDR3: TGTGCCATCGGAGTTAACACCGGGGAGCTGTTTTTT.

This chain connects TRBV27 to TRBJ1-6; TRBD1 matches 8 bases. Looked up from germline, CDR1 is MNHEY and CDR2 is SMNVEV (reference sequence). After removal of 5 bases from V and 10 bases from J, the junction contained 7 bases not matched to a gene. The CDR3 consists of 14 residues. The CDR3 nucleotides are TGTGCCAGCAGTGGGCAGGGGGCTGAATCACCCCTCCACTTT. It is translated as CASSGQGAESPLHF.

V usage is TRBV19 and J usage is TRBJ1-2; D unresolved. CDR3 length: 13 amino acids. Per germline, CDR1 LNHDA and CDR2 SQIVND (reference sequence). V lost 5 bases and J 3 bases, leaving 10 bases between the germline ends. The CDR3, as DNA: TGTGCCAGTAGTCCAGACATTTACTATGGCTACACCTTC. The encoded protein is CASSPDIYYGYTF. Supplemented by reference TRBV19 and TRBJ1-2, the full variable domain reads DGGITQSPKYLFRKEGQNVTLSCEQNLNHDAMYWYRQDPGQGLRLIYYSQIVNDFQKGDIAEGYSVSREKKESFPLTVTSAQKNPTAFYLCASSPDIYYGYTFGSGTRLTVV.

This clone was observed many times. The gene calls are TRBV4-1 and TRBJ2-1; D is uncertain. Germline CDR1 reads MGHRA; CDR2 reads YSYEKL. Trimming left V 4 bases short and J 9 bases short, with 19 bases between. There are 15 residues in the CDR3. The CDR3 sequence: CASSPRFETSGEQFF. CDR3 DNA sequence: TGCGCCAGCAGCCCTCGTTTCGAGACCTCGGGTGAGCAGTTCTTC.

The sample holds one count of this clone. This sequence joins TRBV5-4 and TRBJ2-7; 7 bases agree with TRBD1. The V gene's germline CDR1 is SGHNT and CDR2 YYREEE (reference sequence). The CDR3 loop spans 15 amino acids. The trim removed 4 bases at V and 3 bases at J, leaving 10 bases unmatched. The CDR3 DNA reads as TGTGCCAGCAGCCCCCAGGACAGGCGACTCTACGAGCAGTACTTC. Protein product: CASSPQDRRLYEQYF.

V usage is TRBV4-2 and J usage is TRBJ2-1; 12 positions agree with TRBD2. There are 17 residues in the CDR3. The V gene end was trimmed by 5 bases and the J gene end by 6 bases; junction bases not matched to a gene: 11. CDR1 is LGHNA and CDR2 is YNFKEQ in the germline V gene. The CDR3 DNA reads TGTGCCAGCAGCGTTGACTCGGGGACTAGCGGGTTCAATGAGCAGTTCTTC. It is translated as CASSVDSGTSGFNEQFF.